The T cell receptor beta chain under discussion was sequenced for a study of preoperative IRX-2 immunotherapy in early breast cancer. Treatment noted: preoperative locoregional IRX-2 cytokine immunotherapy. This phase Ib study tested locoregional IRX-2 cytokine immunotherapy given before surgery. This clone occurred a few times. Profiling relied on immunoSEQ multiplex PCR, and the TCRdb table lists in-frame clones only, not all of them. This table has tens of thousands of clones, about nine tenths appearing once. The CDR3 is 17 residues long. The germline V gene encodes CDR1 MNHGY and CDR2 SAAAGT. The ends were cut back, 5 bases at V and 0 bases at J, with 16 bases in the middle.

The starting material was tumor tissue, obtained after IRX-2 immunotherapy. The TCR sequence derives from a human donor with breast cancer. The chain couples TRBV6-8 to TRBJ2-2; D not certain. The CDR3 sequence is CASSRSPSQTNTGELFF. CDR3 coding DNA: TGTGCCAGCAGTCGCTCCCCATCCCAAACGAACACCGGGGAGCTGTTTTTT.